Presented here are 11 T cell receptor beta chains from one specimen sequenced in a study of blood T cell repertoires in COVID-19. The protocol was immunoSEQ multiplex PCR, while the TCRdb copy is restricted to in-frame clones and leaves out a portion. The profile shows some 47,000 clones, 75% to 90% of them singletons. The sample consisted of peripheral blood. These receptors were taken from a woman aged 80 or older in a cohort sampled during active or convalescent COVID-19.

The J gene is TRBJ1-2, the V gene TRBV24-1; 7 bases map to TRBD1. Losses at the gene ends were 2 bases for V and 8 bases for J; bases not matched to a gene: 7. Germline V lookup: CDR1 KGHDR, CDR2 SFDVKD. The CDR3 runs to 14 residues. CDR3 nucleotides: TGTGCCACCAGTGATTCCGACAGGGTGGAAGGCTACACCTTC. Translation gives CATSDSDRVEGYTF.

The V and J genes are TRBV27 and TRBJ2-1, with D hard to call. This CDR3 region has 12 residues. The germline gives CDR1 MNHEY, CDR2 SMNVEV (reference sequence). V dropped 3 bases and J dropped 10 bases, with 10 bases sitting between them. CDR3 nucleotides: TGTGCCAGCAGTTTTTCAATGAGGGAGCAGTTCTTC. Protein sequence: CASSFSMREQFF.

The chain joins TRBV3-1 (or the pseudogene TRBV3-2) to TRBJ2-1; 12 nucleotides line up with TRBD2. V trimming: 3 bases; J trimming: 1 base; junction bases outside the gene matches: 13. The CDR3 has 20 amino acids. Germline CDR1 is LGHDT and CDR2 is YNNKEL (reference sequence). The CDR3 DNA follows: TGTGCCAGCAGCCAGGTGGAACTAGCGGGGGGCCCCCGGTCCTACAATGAGCAGTTCTTC. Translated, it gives CASSQVELAGGPRSYNEQFF.

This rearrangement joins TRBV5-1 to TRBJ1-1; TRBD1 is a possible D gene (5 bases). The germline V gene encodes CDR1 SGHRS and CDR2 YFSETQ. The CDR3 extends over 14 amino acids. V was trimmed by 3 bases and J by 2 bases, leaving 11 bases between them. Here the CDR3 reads CASSSDGANTEAFF. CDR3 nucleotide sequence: TGCGCCAGCAGCTCGGATGGGGCAAACACTGAAGCTTTCTTT.

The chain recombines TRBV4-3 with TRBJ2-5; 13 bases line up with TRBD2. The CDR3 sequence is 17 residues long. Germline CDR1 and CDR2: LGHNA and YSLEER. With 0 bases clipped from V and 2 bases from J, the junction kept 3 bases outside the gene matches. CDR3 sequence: CASSQDLTSGGQETQYF. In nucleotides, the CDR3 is TGCGCCAGCAGCCAAGATTTGACTAGCGGGGGGCAAGAGACCCAGTACTTC.

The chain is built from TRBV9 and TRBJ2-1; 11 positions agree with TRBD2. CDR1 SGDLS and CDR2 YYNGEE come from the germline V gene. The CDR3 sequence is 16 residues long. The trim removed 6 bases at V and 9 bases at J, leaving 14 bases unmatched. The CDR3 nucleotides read TGTGCCAGCAAACCGGCGGGACTAGCGGTCGGGGGTGAGCAGTTCTTC. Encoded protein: CASKPAGLAVGGEQFF.

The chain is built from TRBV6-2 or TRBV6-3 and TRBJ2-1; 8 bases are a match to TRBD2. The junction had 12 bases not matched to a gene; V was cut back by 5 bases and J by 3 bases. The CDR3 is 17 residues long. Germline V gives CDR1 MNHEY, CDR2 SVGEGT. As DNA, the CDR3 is TGTGCCAGCAGTCCGTTAACCGGGACTAGTTACTACAATGAGCAGTTCTTC. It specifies CASSPLTGTSYYNEQFF.

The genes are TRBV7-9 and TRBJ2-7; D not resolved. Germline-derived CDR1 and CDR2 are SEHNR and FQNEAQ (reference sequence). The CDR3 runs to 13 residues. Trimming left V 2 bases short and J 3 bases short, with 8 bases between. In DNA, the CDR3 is TGTGCCAGCAGCTTATCCACAAGCTACGAGCAGTACTTC. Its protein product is CASSLSTSYEQYF.

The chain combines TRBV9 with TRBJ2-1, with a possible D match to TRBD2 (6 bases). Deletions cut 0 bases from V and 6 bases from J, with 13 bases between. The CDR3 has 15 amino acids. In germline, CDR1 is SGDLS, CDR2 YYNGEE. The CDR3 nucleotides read TGTGCCAGCAGCGTAGCGACGGGAGCGTTCAATGAGCAGTTCTTC. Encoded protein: CASSVATGAFNEQFF.

This chain's CDR3 is CASSLAAGARTEAFF. In nucleotides, the CDR3 is TGTGCCAGCAGCTTGGCCGCAGGGGCCAGGACTGAAGCTTTCTTT. The chain uses TRBV5-4 and TRBJ1-1, with D possibly TRBD1 on 6 matching bases. Between the trimmed V and J ends, which lost 0 bases and 5 bases, there was a span of 14 bases. Germline CDR1 is SGHNT and CDR2 is YYREEE (reference sequence). This CDR3 contains 15 residues.

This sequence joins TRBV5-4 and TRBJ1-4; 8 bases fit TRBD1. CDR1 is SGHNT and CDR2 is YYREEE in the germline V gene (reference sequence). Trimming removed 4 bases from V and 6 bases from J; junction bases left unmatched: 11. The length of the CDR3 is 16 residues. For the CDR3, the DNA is TGTGCCAGCAGCCCAGGAGGGACAGGATTGGATGAAAAACTGTTTTTT. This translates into CASSPGGTGLDEKLFF.